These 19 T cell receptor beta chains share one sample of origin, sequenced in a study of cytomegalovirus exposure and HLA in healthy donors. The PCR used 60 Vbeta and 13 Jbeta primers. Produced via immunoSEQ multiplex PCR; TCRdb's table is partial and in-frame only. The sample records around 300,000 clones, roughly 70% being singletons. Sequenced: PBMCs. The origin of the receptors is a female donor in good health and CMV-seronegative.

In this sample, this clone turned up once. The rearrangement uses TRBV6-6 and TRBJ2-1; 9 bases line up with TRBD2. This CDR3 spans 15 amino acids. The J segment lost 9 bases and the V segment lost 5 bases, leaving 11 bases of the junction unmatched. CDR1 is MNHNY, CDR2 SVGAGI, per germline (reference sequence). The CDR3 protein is CASSPKELAGPEQFF. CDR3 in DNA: TGTGCCAGCAGTCCAAAGGAGCTAGCGGGACCTGAGCAGTTCTTC.

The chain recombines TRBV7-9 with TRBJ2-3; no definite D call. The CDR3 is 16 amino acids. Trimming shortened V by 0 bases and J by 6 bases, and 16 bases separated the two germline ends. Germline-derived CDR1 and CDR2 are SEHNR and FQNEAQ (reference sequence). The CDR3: CASSLAETPRADTQYF. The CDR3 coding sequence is TGTGCCAGCAGCTTAGCTGAGACACCCCGCGCGGATACGCAGTATTTT.

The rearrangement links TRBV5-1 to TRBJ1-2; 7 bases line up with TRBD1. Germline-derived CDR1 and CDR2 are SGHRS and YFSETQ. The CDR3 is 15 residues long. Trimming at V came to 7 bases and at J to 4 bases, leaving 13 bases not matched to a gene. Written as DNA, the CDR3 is TGCGCCAGCCGGGGGTGGGGGACAGCGACCTATGGCTACACCTTC. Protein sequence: CASRGWGTATYGYTF.

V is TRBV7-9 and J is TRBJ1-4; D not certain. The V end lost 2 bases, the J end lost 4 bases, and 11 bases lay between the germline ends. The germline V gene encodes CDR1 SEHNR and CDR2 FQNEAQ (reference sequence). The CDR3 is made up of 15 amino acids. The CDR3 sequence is CASSLSVSGNEKLFF. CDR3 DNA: TGTGCCAGCAGCTTATCCGTGTCGGGTAATGAAAAACTGTTTTTT.

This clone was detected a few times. The CDR3 loop reads CASGLTTGLGTDTQYF. The CDR3 DNA sequence: TGTGCTAGTGGTCTAACCACAGGGTTGGGAACAGATACGCAGTATTTT. The chain joins TRBV12-5 to TRBJ2-3; the D gene is possibly TRBD1 (6 bases). Germline CDR1 reads LGHNT; CDR2 reads FRNRAP. This CDR3 is 16 amino acids long. Trimming stripped 5 bases from V and 3 bases from J, with 18 bases between.

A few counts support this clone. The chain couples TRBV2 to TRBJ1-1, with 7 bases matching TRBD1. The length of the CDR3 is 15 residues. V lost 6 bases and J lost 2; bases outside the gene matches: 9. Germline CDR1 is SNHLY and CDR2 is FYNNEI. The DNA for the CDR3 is TGTGCCAGCAGGACAGAGGGACAGACTAACACTGAAGCTTTCTTT. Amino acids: CASRTEGQTNTEAFF.

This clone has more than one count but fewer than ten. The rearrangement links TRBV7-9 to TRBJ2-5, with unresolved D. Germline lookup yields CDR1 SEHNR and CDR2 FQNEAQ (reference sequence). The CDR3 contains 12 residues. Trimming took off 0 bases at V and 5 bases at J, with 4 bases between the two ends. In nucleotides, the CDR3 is TGTGCCAGCAGCTTAGCGCGGGAGACCCAGTACTTC. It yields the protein CASSLARETQYF.

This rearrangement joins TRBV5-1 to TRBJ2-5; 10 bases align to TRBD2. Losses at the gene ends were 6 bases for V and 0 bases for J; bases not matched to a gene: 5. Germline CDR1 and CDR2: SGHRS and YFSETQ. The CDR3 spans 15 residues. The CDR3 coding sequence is TGCGCCAGCACTAGCGGGAGCGCGTACCAAGAGACCCAGTACTTC. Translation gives CASTSGSAYQETQYF.

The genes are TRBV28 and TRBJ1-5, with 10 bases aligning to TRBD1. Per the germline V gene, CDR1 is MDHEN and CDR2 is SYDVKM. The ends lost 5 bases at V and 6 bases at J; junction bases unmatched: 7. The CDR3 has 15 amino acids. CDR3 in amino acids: CASSLGGQGTQPQHF. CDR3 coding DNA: TGTGCCAGCAGTCTGGGGGGACAGGGGACTCAGCCCCAGCATTTT.

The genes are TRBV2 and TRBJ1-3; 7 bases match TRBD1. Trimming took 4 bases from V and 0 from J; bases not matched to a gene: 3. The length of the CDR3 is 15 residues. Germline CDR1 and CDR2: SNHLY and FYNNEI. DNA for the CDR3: TGTGCCAGCAGTGGGGGACAGAGCTCTGGAAACACCATATATTTT. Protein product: CASSGGQSSGNTIYF.

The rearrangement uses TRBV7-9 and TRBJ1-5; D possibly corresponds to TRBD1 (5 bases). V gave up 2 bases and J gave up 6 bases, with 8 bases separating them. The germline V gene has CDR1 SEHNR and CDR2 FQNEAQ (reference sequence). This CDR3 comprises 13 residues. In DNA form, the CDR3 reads TGTGCCAGCAGCTTACTGGGGGGTCAGCCCCAGCATTTT. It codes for CASSLLGGQPQHF.

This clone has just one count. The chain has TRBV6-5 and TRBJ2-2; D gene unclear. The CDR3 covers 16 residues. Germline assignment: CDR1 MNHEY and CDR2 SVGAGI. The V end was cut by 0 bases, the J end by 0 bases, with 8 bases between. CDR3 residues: CASSYSGASNTGELFF. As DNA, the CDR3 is TGTGCCAGCAGTTACTCCGGAGCGTCGAACACCGGGGAGCTGTTTTTT.

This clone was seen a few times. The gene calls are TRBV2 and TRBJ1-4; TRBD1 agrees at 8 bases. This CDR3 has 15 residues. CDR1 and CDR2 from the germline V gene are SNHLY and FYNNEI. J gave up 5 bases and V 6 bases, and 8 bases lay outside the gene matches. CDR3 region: CASRRGTGTNEKLFF. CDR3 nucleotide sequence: TGTGCCAGCAGGCGGGGGACAGGAACGAATGAAAAACTGTTTTTT.

For the CDR3, the DNA is TGCGCCAGCAGCCAGGGACTTGCCCTACAATCCTACGAGCAGTACTTC. As protein: CASSQGLALQSYEQYF. This chain joins TRBV4-1 and TRBJ2-7, with D possibly TRBD2 on 6 matching bases. The V gene lost 3 bases and the J gene lost 1 base, with 16 bases spanning the gap. Germline CDR1 reads MGHRA; CDR2 reads YSYEKL. This CDR3 has 16 residues.

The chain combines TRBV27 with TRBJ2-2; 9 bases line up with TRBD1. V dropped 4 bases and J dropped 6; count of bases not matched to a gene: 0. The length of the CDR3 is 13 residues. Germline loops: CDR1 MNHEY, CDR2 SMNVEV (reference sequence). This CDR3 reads CASSWDRAGELFF. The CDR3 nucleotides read TGTGCCAGCAGTTGGGACAGGGCCGGGGAGCTGTTTTTT.

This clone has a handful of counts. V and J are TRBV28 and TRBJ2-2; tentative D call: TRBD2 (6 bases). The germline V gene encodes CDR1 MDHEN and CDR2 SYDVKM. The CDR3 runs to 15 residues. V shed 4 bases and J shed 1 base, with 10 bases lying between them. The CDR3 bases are TGTGCCAGCAGTTCCTTGGGACTGAACACCGGGGAGCTGTTTTTT. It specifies CASSSLGLNTGELFF.

The CDR3 DNA is TGCGCCAGCAGTGAGTCATGGGCTCCCAGCTACGAGCAGTACTTC. Translated: CASSESWAPSYEQYF. The V call is TRBV10-2, the J call TRBJ2-7; no definite D call. Germline CDR1 and CDR2: WSHSY and SAAADI. The CDR3 has 15 amino acids. Trimming removed 0 bases from V and 3 bases from J, with 12 bases in between.

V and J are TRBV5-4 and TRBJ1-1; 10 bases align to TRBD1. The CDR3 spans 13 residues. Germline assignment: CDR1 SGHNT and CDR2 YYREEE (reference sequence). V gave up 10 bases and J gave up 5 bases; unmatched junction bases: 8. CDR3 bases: TGTGCCTCCCTGGGACAGGGGCAAACTGAAGCTTTCTTT. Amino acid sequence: CASLGQGQTEAFF.

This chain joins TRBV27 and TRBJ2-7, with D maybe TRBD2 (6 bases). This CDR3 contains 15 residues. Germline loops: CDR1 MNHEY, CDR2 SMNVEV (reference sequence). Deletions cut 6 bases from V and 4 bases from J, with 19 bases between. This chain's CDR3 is CASSRDWRSNYEQYF. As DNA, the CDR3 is TGTGCCAGCAGCCGGGACTGGCGCTCCAATTACGAGCAGTACTTC.